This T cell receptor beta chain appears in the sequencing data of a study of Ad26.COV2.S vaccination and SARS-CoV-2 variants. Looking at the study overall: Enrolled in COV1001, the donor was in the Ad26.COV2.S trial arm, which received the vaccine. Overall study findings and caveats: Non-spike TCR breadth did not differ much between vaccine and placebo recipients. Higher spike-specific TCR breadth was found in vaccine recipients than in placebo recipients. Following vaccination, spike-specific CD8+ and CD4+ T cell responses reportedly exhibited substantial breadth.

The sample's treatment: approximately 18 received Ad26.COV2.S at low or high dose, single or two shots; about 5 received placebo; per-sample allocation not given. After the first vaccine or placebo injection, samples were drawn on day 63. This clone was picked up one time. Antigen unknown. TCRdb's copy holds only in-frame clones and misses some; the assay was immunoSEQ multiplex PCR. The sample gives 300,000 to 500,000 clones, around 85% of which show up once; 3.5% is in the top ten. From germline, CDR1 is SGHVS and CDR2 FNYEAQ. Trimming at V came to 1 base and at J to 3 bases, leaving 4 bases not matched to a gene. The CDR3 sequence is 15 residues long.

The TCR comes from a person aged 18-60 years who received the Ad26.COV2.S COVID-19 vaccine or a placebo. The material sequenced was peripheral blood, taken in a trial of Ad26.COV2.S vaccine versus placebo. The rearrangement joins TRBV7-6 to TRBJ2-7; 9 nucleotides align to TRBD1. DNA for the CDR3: TGTGCCAGCAGCTTAGGGGAGGGACAGGGCTACGAGCAGTACTTC. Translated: CASSLGEGQGYEQYF.